The clone carrying this T cell receptor (beta chain) was detected ten times or more. V lost 2 bases to trimming and J lost 2 bases, with 7 bases between them. CDR1 and CDR2 from the germline V gene are MDHEN and SYDVKM. The CDR3 runs to 14 residues. Expressed TCRB transcripts were sequenced after all isolated RNA was converted to cDNA. Produced via immunoSEQ multiplex PCR; TCRdb's table is partial and in-frame only. The sample includes 300,000 or so clones, 7.5% to 9% of them seen just once. These data originate in a study of beta chain features in type 1 diabetes. The sample taken for sequencing was central memory CD4+ T cells from blood. This clonotype was sampled from a woman in her late teens or twenties in good health. The V and J genes are TRBV28 and TRBJ2-4, with a weak D call TRBD2 (5 bases). CDR3 sequence reads: CASSLGGPKNIQYF. The CDR3 nucleotides read TGTGCCAGCAGTTTAGGAGGTCCCAAAAACATTCAGTACTTC.